The clone carrying this TCR beta chain has at least ten counts. The antigen is undetermined. The sample belongs to a study of breast tumors, draining lymph nodes, adjacent tissues. TCRdb itself ran the multiplex PCR reads through MiXCR, one entry per CDR3 protein. The sample consists of fewer than 250,000 distinct CDR3 sequences, approximately 29% of them appearing once. The lymph nodes were axillary draining lymph nodes from breast cancer patients. Regarding the study as a whole: Data fit most tumor T cells coming from lymph node, expanding in tumor.

The sample comprised axillary lymph node tissue. The clonotype was recovered from a female donor with breast cancer. Some clones in this sample may be carry-over from other donors' samples.

The CDR3 loop reads CSASHSGRDTQYF. In nucleotides, the CDR3 is TGCAGTGCTAGCCATAGCGGGAGGGATACGCAGTATTTT. J is TRBJ2-3 and V is TRBV20-1; 10 nucleotides match TRBD2. The CDR3 runs 13 residues. Germline V gene sequence: CDR1 DFQATT, CDR2 SNEGSKA (reference sequence). V shed 3 bases and J 6 bases; nucleotides not matched to a gene: 3.